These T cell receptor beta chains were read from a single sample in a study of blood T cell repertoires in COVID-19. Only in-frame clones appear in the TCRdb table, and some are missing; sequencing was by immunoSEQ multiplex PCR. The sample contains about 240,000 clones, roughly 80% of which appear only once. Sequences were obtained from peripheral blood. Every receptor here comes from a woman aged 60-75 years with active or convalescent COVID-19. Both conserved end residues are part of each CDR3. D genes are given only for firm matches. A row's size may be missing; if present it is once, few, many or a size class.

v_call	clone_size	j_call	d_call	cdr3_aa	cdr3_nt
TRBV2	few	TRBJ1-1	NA	CASSPRDTRNTEAFF	TGTGCCAGCAGCCCCCGGGACACTCGGAACACTGAAGCTTTCTTT
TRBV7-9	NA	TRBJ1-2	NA	CASSSYDSGEGDYGYTF	TGTGCCAGCAGCTCTTACGACTCAGGGGAGGGGGACTATGGCTACACCTTC
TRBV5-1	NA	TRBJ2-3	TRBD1	CASSHGQGSTDTQYF	TGCGCCAGCAGCCACGGACAGGGAAGCACAGATACGCAGTATTTT
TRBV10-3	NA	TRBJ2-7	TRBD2	CAITGTSVDEQYF	TGTGCCATCACCGGGACTAGCGTAGACGAGCAGTACTTC
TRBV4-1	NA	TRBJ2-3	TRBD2	CASSQGVLLAWATDTQYF	TGCGCCAGCAGCCAAGGCGTCTTACTAGCGTGGGCCACAGATACGCAGTATTTT
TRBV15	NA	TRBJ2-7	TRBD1	CATSIPGQSYEQYF	TGTGCCACCAGCATACCGGGACAGTCCTACGAGCAGTACTTC
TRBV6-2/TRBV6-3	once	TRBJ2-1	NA	CASSPRGTYNEQFF	TGTGCCAGCAGTCCGCGGGGCACCTACAATGAGCAGTTCTTC
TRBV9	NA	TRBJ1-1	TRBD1	CASSRTQGGTEAFF	TGTGCCAGCAGTCGAACTCAGGGGGGCACTGAAGCTTTCTTT
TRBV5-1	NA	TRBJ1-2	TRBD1	CASSLGTEGYGYTF	TGCGCCAGCAGCTTAGGGACAGAGGGTTATGGCTACACCTTC
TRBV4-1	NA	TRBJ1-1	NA	CASSQGDVRVAEAFF	TGCGCCAGCAGCCAGGGCGACGTCAGGGTCGCTGAAGCTTTCTTT
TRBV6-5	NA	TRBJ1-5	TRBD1	CASSWTGTGNQPQHF	TGTGCCAGCAGTTGGACAGGGACGGGCAATCAGCCCCAGCATTTT
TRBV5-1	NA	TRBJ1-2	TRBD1	CASSPGQGEGYTF	TGCGCCAGCAGCCCTGGACAGGGGGAAGGCTACACCTTC
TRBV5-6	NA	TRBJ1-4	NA	CASSRTGTTNEKLFF	TGTGCCAGCAGCCGCACAGGGACAACTAATGAAAAACTGTTTTTT
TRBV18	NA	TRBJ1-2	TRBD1	CASSGGQGGYTF	TGTGCCAGCTCAGGGGGACAGGGCGGCTACACCTTC
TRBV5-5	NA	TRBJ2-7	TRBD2	CASSLAVYSGASTYEQYF	TGTGCCAGCAGCTTGGCGGTCTATAGCGGGGCCTCTACCTACGAGCAGTACTTC
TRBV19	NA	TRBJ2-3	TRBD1	CASSIPRSRTGAVNFALDTQYF	TGTGCCAGTAGTATCCCGAGGAGCCGGACAGGGGCGGTCAATTTCGCCTTGGATACGCAGTATTTT
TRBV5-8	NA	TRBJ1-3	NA	CASRYGHSGNTIYF	TGTGCCAGCCGATATGGGCATTCTGGAAACACCATATATTTT
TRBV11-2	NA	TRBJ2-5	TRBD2	CASSLAGGQEETQYF	TGTGCCAGCAGCTTAGCGGGGGGGCAGGAAGAGACCCAGTACTTC
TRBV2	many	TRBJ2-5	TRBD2	CASTPGTSGETQYF	TGTGCCAGCACCCCTGGGACTAGCGGAGAGACCCAGTACTTC
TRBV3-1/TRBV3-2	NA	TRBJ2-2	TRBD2	CASTPIAGAGELFF	TGTGCCAGCACCCCGATAGCGGGTGCCGGGGAGCTGTTTTTT
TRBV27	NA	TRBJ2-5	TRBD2	CASGLAGARETQYF	TGTGCCAGCGGACTAGCGGGGGCGAGGGAGACCCAGTACTTC
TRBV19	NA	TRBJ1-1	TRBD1	CASRKDRANTEAFF	TGTGCCAGTAGAAAGGACAGGGCGAACACTGAAGCTTTCTTT
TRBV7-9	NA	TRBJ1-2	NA	CASSLVSRAGGGNYGYTF	TGTGCCAGCAGCTTAGTTAGTCGGGCAGGCGGAGGTAACTATGGCTACACCTTC
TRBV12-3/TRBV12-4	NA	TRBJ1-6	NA	CASSLSGGPLHF	TGTGCCAGCAGTTTAAGTGGGGGGCCCCTCCACTTT
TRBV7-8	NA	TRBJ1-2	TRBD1	CASSHWTGTGYTF	TGTGCCAGCAGCCATTGGACAGGGACTGGCTACACCTTC
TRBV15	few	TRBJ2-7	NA	CATSEKPTVTYEQYF	TGTGCCACCAGCGAGAAACCGACAGTCACATACGAGCAGTACTTC
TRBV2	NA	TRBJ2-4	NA	CASSVADIQYF	TGTGCCAGCAGCGTAGCAGACATTCAGTACTTC
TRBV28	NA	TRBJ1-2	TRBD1	CASSPAGQGYYGYTF	TGTGCCAGCAGTCCAGCGGGACAGGGCTACTATGGCTACACCTTC
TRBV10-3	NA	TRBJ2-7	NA	CAIRVTPGYEQYF	TGTGCCATCAGGGTGACACCCGGCTACGAGCAGTACTTC
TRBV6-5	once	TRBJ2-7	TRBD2	CASSYIGGSGYEQYF	TGTGCCAGCAGTTACATCGGGGGGTCCGGCTACGAGCAGTACTTC
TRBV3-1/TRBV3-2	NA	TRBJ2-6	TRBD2	CASSQETSGDPSGANVLTF	TGTGCCAGCAGCCAAGAGACTAGCGGGGATCCTTCTGGGGCCAACGTCCTGACTTTC
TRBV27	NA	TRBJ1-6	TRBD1	CASSLDREYSPLHF	TGTGCCAGCAGCTTAGACAGGGAATACTCACCCCTCCACTTT
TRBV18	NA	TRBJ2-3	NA	CASSSAQASTDTQYF	TGTGCCAGCTCATCCGCGCAGGCCAGCACAGATACGCAGTATTTT
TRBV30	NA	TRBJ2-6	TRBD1	CAWSAPSRTGGSGANVLTF	TGTGCCTGGAGTGCCCCCTCTAGGACAGGGGGCTCTGGGGCCAACGTCCTGACTTTC
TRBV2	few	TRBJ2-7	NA	CASSAGWRPGGQYF	TGTGCCAGCAGCGCGGGGTGGCGTCCTGGAGGGCAGTACTTC
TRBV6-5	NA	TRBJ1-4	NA	CASSYYGATNEKLFF	TGTGCCAGCAGTTACTACGGTGCAACTAATGAAAAACTGTTTTTT
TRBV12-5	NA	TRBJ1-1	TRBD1	CASGLVLTRGMNTEAFF	TGTGCTAGTGGTTTGGTACTGACCAGGGGGATGAACACTGAAGCTTTCTTT
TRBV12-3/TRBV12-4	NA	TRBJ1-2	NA	CASNGGGTYGYTF	TGTGCCAGCAACGGGGGGGGCACCTATGGCTACACCTTC
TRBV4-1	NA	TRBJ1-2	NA	CASSPPGREGYGYTF	TGCGCCAGCAGCCCCCCGGGCAGAGAGGGCTATGGCTACACCTTC
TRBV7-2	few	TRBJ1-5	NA	CASSLARPQPQHF	TGTGCCAGCAGCTTAGCGCGCCCGCAGCCCCAGCATTTT
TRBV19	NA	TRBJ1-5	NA	CASSMIFGSSNQPQHF	TGTGCCAGTAGTATGATCTTTGGCAGTAGCAATCAGCCCCAGCATTTT
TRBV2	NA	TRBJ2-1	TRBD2	CASRDRTSGVNEQFF	TGTGCCAGCAGGGACCGGACTAGCGGGGTCAATGAGCAGTTCTTC
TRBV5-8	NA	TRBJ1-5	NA	CASSLGQGRNQPQHF	TGTGCCAGCAGCTTGGGGCAGGGGCGGAATCAGCCCCAGCATTTT
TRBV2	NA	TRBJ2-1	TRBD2	CASSELRGGRDEQFF	TGTGCCAGCAGTGAATTGCGGGGGGGCCGGGATGAGCAGTTCTTC
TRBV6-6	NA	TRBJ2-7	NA	CASSPFGPTYEQYF	TGTGCCAGCAGCCCCTTTGGCCCCACCTACGAGCAGTACTTC
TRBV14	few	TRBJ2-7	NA	CASSHGGYEQYF	TGTGCCAGCAGCCACGGGGGCTACGAGCAGTACTTC
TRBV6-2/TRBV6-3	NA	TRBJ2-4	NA	CASSYPLTDPKNIQYF	TGTGCCAGCAGTTACCCACTTACAGATCCCAAAAACATTCAGTACTTC
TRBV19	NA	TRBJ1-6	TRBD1	CASSPKRDRSPLSLRTPLHF	TGTGCCAGTAGTCCGAAGCGGGACAGGTCTCCTCTTTCGCTGAGGACACCCCTCCACTTT
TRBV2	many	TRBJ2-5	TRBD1	CASTWGRGRETQYF	TGTGCCAGCACCTGGGGCAGGGGGCGAGAGACCCAGTACTTC
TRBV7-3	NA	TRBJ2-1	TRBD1	CASSPRAGTGDNEQFF	TGTGCCAGCAGCCCAAGGGCTGGGACAGGGGACAATGAGCAGTTCTTC
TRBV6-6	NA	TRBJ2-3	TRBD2	CASSPRTSGTDTQYF	TGTGCCAGCAGTCCCCGGACTAGCGGCACAGATACGCAGTATTTT
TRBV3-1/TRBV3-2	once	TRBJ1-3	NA	CASSQGMTLSGNTIYF	TGTGCCAGCAGCCAAGGAATGACACTTTCTGGAAACACCATATATTTT
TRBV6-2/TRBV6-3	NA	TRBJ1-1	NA	CASSYPRNRAILNTEAFF	TGTGCCAGCAGTTACCCGAGAAACAGGGCGATCCTGAACACTGAAGCTTTCTTT
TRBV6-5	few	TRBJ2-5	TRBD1	CASTGTGPLQETQYF	TGTGCCAGCACTGGGACAGGACCACTTCAAGAGACCCAGTACTTC
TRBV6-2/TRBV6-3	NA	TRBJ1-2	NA	CASSYSREGYTF	TGTGCCAGCAGTTACTCCCGAGAGGGCTACACCTTC
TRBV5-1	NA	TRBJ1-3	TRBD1	CASRPMGQGSGNTIYF	TGCGCCAGCAGACCTATGGGACAGGGCTCTGGAAACACCATATATTTT
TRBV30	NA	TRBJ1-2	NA	CACVFLGVRTGYTF	TGTGCCTGTGTATTTCTCGGGGTGAGGACTGGCTACACCTTC
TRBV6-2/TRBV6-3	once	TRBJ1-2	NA	CASSYPDRGYTF	TGTGCCAGCAGTTACCCCGACAGGGGCTACACCTTC
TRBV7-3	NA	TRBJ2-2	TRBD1	CASSWTGVGELFF	TGTGCCAGCAGCTGGACAGGGGTCGGGGAGCTGTTTTTT
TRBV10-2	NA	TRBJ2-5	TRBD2	CASGTSGGVRETQYF	TGCGCCAGCGGGACTAGCGGGGGGGTCCGAGAGACCCAGTACTTC